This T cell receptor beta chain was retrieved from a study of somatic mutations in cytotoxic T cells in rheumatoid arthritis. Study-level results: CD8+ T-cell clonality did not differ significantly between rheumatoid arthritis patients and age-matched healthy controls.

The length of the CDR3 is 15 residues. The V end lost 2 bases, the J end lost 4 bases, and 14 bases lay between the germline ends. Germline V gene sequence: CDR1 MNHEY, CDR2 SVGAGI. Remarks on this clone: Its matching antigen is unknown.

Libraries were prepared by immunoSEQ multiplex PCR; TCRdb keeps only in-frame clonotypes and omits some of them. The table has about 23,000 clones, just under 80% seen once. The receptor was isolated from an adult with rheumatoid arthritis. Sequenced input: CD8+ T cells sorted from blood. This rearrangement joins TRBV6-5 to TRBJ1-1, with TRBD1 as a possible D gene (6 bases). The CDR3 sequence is CASSYTGQGITEAFF. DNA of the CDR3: TGTGCCAGCAGTTACACGGGGCAGGGGATCACTGAAGCTTTCTTT.